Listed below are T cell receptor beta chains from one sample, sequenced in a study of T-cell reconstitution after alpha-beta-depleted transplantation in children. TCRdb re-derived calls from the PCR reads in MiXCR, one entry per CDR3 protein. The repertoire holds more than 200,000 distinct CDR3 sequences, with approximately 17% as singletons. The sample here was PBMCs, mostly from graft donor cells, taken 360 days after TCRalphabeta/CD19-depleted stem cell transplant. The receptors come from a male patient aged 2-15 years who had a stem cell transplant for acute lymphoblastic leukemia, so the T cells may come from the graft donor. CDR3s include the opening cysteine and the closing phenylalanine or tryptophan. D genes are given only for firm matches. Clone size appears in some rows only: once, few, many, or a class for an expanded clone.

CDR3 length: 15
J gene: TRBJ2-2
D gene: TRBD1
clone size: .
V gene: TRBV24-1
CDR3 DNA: TGTGCCACCAGTGATACGACAGGGAGATCCGGGGAGCTGTTTTTT
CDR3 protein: CATSDTTGRSGELFF

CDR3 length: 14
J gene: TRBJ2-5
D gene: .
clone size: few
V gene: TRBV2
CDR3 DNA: TGTGCCAGCAGTGCAGACTGGGACCAAGAGACCCAGTACTTC
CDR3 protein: CASSADWDQETQYF

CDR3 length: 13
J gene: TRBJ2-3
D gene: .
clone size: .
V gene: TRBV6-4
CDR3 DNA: TGTGCCAGCTCTTTTACCCTCACAGATACGCAGTATTTT
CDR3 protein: CASSFTLTDTQYF

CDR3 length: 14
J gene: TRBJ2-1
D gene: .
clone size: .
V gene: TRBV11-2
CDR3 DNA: TGTGCCAGCAGCTTTGGAGCGTCCTACAATGAGCAGTTCTTC
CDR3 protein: CASSFGASYNEQFF

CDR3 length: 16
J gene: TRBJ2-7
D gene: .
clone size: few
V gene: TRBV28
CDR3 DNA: TGTGCCAGCAGTTTATCGGCTAGCCTGGGGGCCTACGAGCAGTACTTC
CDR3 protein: CASSLSASLGAYEQYF

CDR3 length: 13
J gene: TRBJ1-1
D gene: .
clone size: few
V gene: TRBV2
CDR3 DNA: TGTGCCAGCAGTTGGGGGCCGGATACTGAAGCTTTCTTT
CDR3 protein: CASSWGPDTEAFF

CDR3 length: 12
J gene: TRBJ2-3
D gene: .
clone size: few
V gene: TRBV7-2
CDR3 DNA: TGTGCCAGCAGCTTAGTGCTGAATACGCAGTATTTT
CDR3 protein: CASSLVLNTQYF

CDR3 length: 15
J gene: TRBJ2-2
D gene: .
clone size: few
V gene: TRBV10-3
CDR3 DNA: TGTGCCATCAGTGGTGTTAGCGGACTAACCGGGGAGCTGTTTTTT
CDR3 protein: CAISGVSGLTGELFF

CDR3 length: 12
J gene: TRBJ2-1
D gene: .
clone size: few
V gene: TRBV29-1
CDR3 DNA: TGCAGCGTTGAAGGGCTAGCAGCTGAGCAGTTCTTC
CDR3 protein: CSVEGLAAEQFF

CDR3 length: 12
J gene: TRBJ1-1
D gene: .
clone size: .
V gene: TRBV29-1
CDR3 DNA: TGCAGCGTCCGACAGACCTACACTGAAGCTTTCTTT
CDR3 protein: CSVRQTYTEAFF

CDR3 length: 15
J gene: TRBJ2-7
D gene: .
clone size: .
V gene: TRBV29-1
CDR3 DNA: TGCAGCGTTCAGGGGGGGCCCTCGGGCTCCTACGAGCAGTACTTC
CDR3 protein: CSVQGGPSGSYEQYF

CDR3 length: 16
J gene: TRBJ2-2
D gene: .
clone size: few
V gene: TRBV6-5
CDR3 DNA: TGTGCCAGCAGTTACTCCGGCGGACAAAACACCGGGGAGCTGTTTTTT
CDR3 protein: CASSYSGGQNTGELFF

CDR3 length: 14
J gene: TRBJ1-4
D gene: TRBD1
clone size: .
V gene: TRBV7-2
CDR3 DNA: TGTGCCAGCAGCTCGGGACAGGGACCTGAAAAACTGTTTTTT
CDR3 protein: CASSSGQGPEKLFF

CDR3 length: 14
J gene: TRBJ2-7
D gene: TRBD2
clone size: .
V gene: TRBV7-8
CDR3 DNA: TGTGCCAGCAGCTTAGATTCTCGGGAGGGCGAGCAGTACTTC
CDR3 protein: CASSLDSREGEQYF

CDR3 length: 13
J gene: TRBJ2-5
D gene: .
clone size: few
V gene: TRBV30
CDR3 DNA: TGTGCCTGGGGAATGACTACTCAAGAGACCCAGTACTTC
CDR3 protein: CAWGMTTQETQYF

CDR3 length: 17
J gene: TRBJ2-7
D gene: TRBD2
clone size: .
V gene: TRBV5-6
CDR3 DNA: TGTGCCAGCTCGACCGGGGCTAGCGGGGGGATACCCTACGAGCAGTACTTC
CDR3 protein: CASSTGASGGIPYEQYF

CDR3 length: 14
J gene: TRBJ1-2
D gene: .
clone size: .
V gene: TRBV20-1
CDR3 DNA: TGCAGTGCTCTACAAAATAGACCGGACCATGGCTACACCTTC
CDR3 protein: CSALQNRPDHGYTF

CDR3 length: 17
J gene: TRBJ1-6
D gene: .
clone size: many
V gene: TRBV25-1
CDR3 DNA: TGTGCCAGCAGTGAATCTGGGAGGGGAAAGATGAATTCACCCCTCCACTTT
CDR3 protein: CASSESGRGKMNSPLHF

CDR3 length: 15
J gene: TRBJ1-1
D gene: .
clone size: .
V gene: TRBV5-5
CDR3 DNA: TGTGCCAGCAGCTCAGGACAGAGGGGGTACACTGAAGCTTTCTTT
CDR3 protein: CASSSGQRGYTEAFF